The 27 T cell receptor beta chains given below trace back to one sample, sequenced in a study of blood T cells in healthy people across ages. A second about 6 to 12 cycle PCR used barcoded and J-beta primers. TCRdb re-analysed the 5' RACE reads in MiXCR, keeping a single row per CDR3 protein. The data hold about 680,000 distinct CDR3 sequences, with about 52% observed a single time. Sequencing was carried out using blood. Every receptor here comes from a woman aged 60-70 years in good health.

This chain connects TRBV4-2 to TRBJ2-3, with D possibly matching TRBD2 (5 bases). Trimming pared 0 bases from V and 4 bases from J, leaving 11 bases between. Germline loops: CDR1 LGHNA, CDR2 YNFKEQ. The CDR3 loop spans 15 amino acids. The CDR3 region is CASSQDRNGADTQYF. CDR3 coding DNA: TGTGCCAGCAGCCAAGATCGGAACGGGGCAGATACGCAGTATTTT.

This clonotype was seen only a few times. The rearrangement links TRBV9 to TRBJ2-3; D call uncertain. CDR3 length: 14 amino acids. Trimming took off 4 bases at V and 0 bases at J, with 9 bases between the two ends. Germline loops: CDR1 SGDLS, CDR2 YYNGEE. CDR3 in DNA: TGTGCCAGCAGCAAAGACTCGAGCACAGATACGCAGTATTTT. The encoded protein is CASSKDSSTDTQYF.

A few counts support this clonotype. The chain carries TRBV6-1 and TRBJ2-6; D may be TRBD2 (7 bases). Trimming removed 4 bases from V and 2 bases from J, with 18 bases in between. The CDR3 runs to 18 residues. Germline V gives CDR1 MNHNS, CDR2 SASEGT. DNA of the CDR3: TGTGCCAGCAGTGGATCGTCGGGGGGCGACGCTGGGGCCAACGTCCTGACTTTC. Protein sequence: CASSGSSGGDAGANVLTF.

The V and J genes are TRBV4-2 and TRBJ2-5; 10 bases map to TRBD2. Per germline, CDR1 LGHNA and CDR2 YNFKEQ. The CDR3 runs 16 residues. V lost 5 bases to trimming and J lost 11 bases; unmatched junction nucleotides: 17. CDR3 protein: CASSARTSGAYNEQYF. CDR3 DNA sequence: TGTGCCAGCAGCGCCCGGACTAGCGGAGCCTACAATGAGCAGTACTTC.

This clonotype showed up just a few times. The chain has TRBV7-9 and TRBJ1-4, with TRBD1 identical over 8 bases. The CDR3 totals 15 residues. The ends lost 3 bases at V and 3 bases at J; junction bases unmatched: 3. CDR1 and CDR2 from the germline V gene are SEHNR and FQNEAQ (reference sequence). The CDR3 coding sequence is TGTGCCAGCAGCTTGATCAGGGGGCCTAATGAAAAACTGTTTTTT. It is translated as CASSLIRGPNEKLFF.

On this clonotype itself: No conserved phenylalanine or tryptophan is present at the end of the CDR3, so a read error is the likely explanation. This chain joins TRBV29-1 and TRBJ2-2; 8 nucleotides align to TRBD1. After removal of 3 bases from V and 7 bases from J, the junction contained 1 base not matched to a gene. The CDR3 runs to 12 residues. Germline assignment: CDR1 SQVTM and CDR2 ANQGSEA. The CDR3 sequence: CSVEDRVGELFV. In DNA, the CDR3 is TGCAGCGTTGAGGACAGGGTCGGGGAGCTGTTTGTT.

J is TRBJ2-7 and V is TRBV20-1; 7 bases match TRBD2. Germline lookup yields CDR1 DFQATT and CDR2 SNEGSKA (reference sequence). J lost 7 bases, V lost 0 bases, and 21 bases had no gene match. The CDR3 covers 18 residues. CDR3 sequence (DNA): TGCAGTGCTAGAGATATTTTGAATAGAGTGGGAGGGTACAATGAGCAGTACTTC. It codes for CSARDILNRVGGYNEQYF.

The chain links TRBV5-1 to TRBJ2-1; 7 nucleotides match TRBD1. Trimming cost V 4 bases and J 4 bases; bases outside gene matches: 8. The germline V gene has CDR1 SGHRS and CDR2 YFSETQ. CDR3 length: 15 amino acids. CDR3 amino acids: CASSRDRDSYNEQFF. CDR3 in DNA: TGCGCCAGCAGCCGTGACAGGGACAGTTACAATGAGCAGTTCTTC.

V is TRBV12-3 or TRBV12-4 and J is TRBJ1-2, with a tentative D call TRBD1 (5 bases). The germline V and J ends were trimmed by 7 bases and 2 bases, with 17 bases remaining between them. This CDR3 has 15 residues. DNA of the CDR3: TGTGCCAGCACCCTCCGGGACGGAATAAACTATGGCTACACCTTC. Protein sequence: CASTLRDGINYGYTF.

V usage is TRBV7-2 and J usage is TRBJ1-4; TRBD1 agrees at 9 bases. V trimming: 5 bases; J trimming: 5 bases; junction bases outside the gene matches: 6. Looked up from germline, CDR1 is SGHTA and CDR2 is FQGNSA. This CDR3 comprises 15 residues. CDR3 sequence reads: CASSLTGGINEKLFF. The DNA for the CDR3 is TGTGCCAGCAGCCTAACAGGGGGCATCAATGAAAAACTGTTTTTT. The full variable domain, completed using reference TRBV7-2 and TRBJ1-4, is GAGVSQSPSNKVTEKGKDVELRCDPISGHTALYWYRQSLGQGLEFLIYFQGNSAPDKSGLPSDRFSAERTGGSVSTLTIQRTQQEDSAVYLCASSLTGGINEKLFFGSGTQLSVL.

As for this clonotype: Possible read error: a much larger clone is one base away. V and J are TRBV20-1 and TRBJ2-5; 10 bases match TRBD1. This CDR3 region has 13 residues. CDR1 is DFQATT, CDR2 SNEGSKA, per germline (reference sequence). The junction had 11 bases not matched to a gene; V was cut back by 5 bases and J by 11 bases. The CDR3 DNA sequence: TGCAGTGCTGGACAGGGGGGGTACAATGAGCAGTACTTC. It specifies CSAGQGGYNEQYF.

This chain joins TRBV5-1 and TRBJ2-1; D gene ambiguous. The CDR3 is 12 residues long. V lost 0 bases and J lost 8, with 6 bases in between. Looked up from germline, CDR1 is SGHRS and CDR2 is YFSETQ. In nucleotides, the CDR3 is TGCGCCAGCAGCTTGGATTTTTATGAGCAGTTCTTC. It codes for CASSLDFYEQFF. Using reference TRBV5-1 and TRBJ2-1 for the parts outside the CDR3, the full variable domain is KAGVTQTPRYLIKTRGQQVTLSCSPISGHRSVSWYQQTPGQGLQFLFEYFSETQRNKGNFPGRFSGRQFSNSRSEMNVSTLELGDSALYLCASSLDFYEQFFGPGTRLTVL.

The genes are TRBV24-1 and TRBJ2-2; D is unresolved. CDR3 length: 13 amino acids. The V end was cut by 5 bases, the J end by 2 bases, with 5 bases between. Per germline, CDR1 KGHDR and CDR2 SFDVKD. The CDR3 spells CATSVGNTGELFF. The CDR3 DNA follows: TGTGCCACCAGTGTTGGCAACACCGGGGAGCTGTTTTTT.

The chain combines TRBV3-1 with TRBJ2-5, with 16 bases that match TRBD2. The V gene's germline CDR1 is LGHDT and CDR2 YNNKEL (reference sequence). The CDR3 extends over 17 amino acids. After removal of 3 bases from V and 11 bases from J, the junction contained 12 bases not matched to a gene. The DNA of the CDR3 is TGTGCCAGCAGCCACCTACGAGGGACTAGCGGGAGGGGTGAGCAGTACTTC. It encodes CASSHLRGTSGRGEQYF.

The V and J genes are TRBV16 and TRBJ1-1; TRBD1 aligns across 7 bases. CDR1 is KGHSY, CDR2 FQNENV, per germline. There are 13 residues in the CDR3. Trimming cost V 0 bases and J 10 bases; bases outside gene matches: 5. Here the CDR3 reads CASSQSTGSIAFF. As DNA, the CDR3 is TGTGCCAGCAGCCAATCGACAGGGTCTATAGCTTTCTTT.

This clonotype was observed once. This rearrangement joins TRBV5-1 to TRBJ1-2, with D uncertain. Trimming removed 0 bases at V and 4 bases at J, with 10 bases between. Per the germline V gene, CDR1 is SGHRS and CDR2 is YFSETQ. The CDR3 is 14 amino acids. The CDR3 coding sequence is TGCGCCAGCAGCTTGGGGTCAGCGGGCTATGGCTACACCTTC. Its translation: CASSLGSAGYGYTF. Full variable domain (remainder filled in from reference TRBV5-1 and TRBJ1-2): KAGVTQTPRYLIKTRGQQVTLSCSPISGHRSVSWYQQTPGQGLQFLFEYFSETQRNKGNFPGRFSGRQFSNSRSEMNVSTLELGDSALYLCASSLGSAGYGYTFGSGTRLTVV.

This chain links TRBV4-2 with TRBJ2-4; D unclear. CDR1 is LGHNA, CDR2 YNFKEQ, per germline. V was pared by 0 bases and J by 3 bases, with 9 bases between. The CDR3 covers 15 residues. The CDR3 DNA is TGTGCCAGCAGCCAAGAGTCGGCCAGCAAAAACATTCAGTACTTC. Translated, it gives CASSQESASKNIQYF.

The chain joins TRBV6-2 or TRBV6-3 to TRBJ2-1, with D possibly TRBD1 on 6 matching bases. The ends were cut back, 5 bases at V and 6 bases at J, with 17 bases in the middle. The CDR3 has 15 amino acids. Germline V lookup: CDR1 MNHEY, CDR2 SVGEGT. Written as DNA, the CDR3 is TGTGCCAGCAGTCCCCAGGGGTACGTTAGCAATGAGCAGTTCTTC. Translation gives CASSPQGYVSNEQFF.

The chain carries TRBV4-2 and TRBJ2-1; 8 bases map to TRBD2. Germline V lookup: CDR1 LGHNA, CDR2 YNFKEQ. V trimming: 1 base; J trimming: 2 bases; junction bases outside the gene matches: 4. This CDR3 spans 16 amino acids. CDR3 in DNA: TGTGCCAGCAGCCAAGGAGCGGGGGACACCTACAATGAGCAGTTCTTC. This translates into CASSQGAGDTYNEQFF.

This clonotype was seen only a few times. The chain couples TRBV29-1 to TRBJ1-1; D ambiguous. Germline-derived CDR1 and CDR2 are SQVTM and ANQGSEA. V was cut by 4 bases and J by 9 bases, with 9 bases left in between. The CDR3 extends over 10 amino acids. CDR3 sequence (DNA): TGCAGCGTTGTGGAAAGGAAAGCTTTCTTT. It yields the protein CSVVERKAFF.

The chain joins TRBV7-2 to TRBJ2-3, with D unclear. The germline gives CDR1 SGHTA, CDR2 FQGNSA. The CDR3 extends over 13 amino acids. Trimming took off 5 bases at V and 4 bases at J, with 10 bases between the two ends. Here the CDR3 DNA reads TGTGCCAGCAGCGTACGCGTGGCAGATACGCAGTATTTT. Translation: CASSVRVADTQYF.

This clonotype was found a few times. The chain couples TRBV5-1 to TRBJ2-3; 9 nucleotides align to TRBD2. The germline gives CDR1 SGHRS, CDR2 YFSETQ. The V and J ends lost 0 bases and 3 bases, in that order; junction bases with no gene match: 11. The CDR3 is made up of 18 amino acids. CDR3 DNA sequence: TGCGCCAGCAGCTTGGCCTACGGTTCTAGCGGGATTACAGATACGCAGTATTTT. This translates into CASSLAYGSSGITDTQYF.

The chain is built from TRBV20-1 and TRBJ1-4; D is ambiguous. This CDR3 is 11 amino acids long. The V end was cut by 5 bases, the J end by 4 bases, with 5 bases between. The V gene's germline CDR1 is DFQATT and CDR2 SNEGSKA (reference sequence). CDR3 amino acids: CSAQFNEKLFF. The CDR3 nucleotides read TGCAGTGCTCAGTTTAATGAAAAACTGTTTTTT.

The chain carries TRBV29-1 and TRBJ1-2, with TRBD1 as a possible D gene (6 bases). CDR3 size: 14 residues. The germline V gene encodes CDR1 SQVTM and CDR2 ANQGSEA. Trimming pared 7 bases from V and 0 bases from J, leaving 15 bases between. The CDR3 nucleotides are TGCAGCGCCGAACAGGGTTCCTCTAACTATGGCTACACCTTC. This codes for CSAEQGSSNYGYTF.

This clonotype came up a few times. This sequence joins TRBV4-2 and TRBJ2-5, with D hard to call. The germline CDR1 and CDR2 sequences are LGHNA and YNFKEQ. The CDR3 consists of 14 residues. V dropped 1 base and J dropped 0 bases, with 6 bases sitting between them. The chain's CDR3 is CASSQGRNQETQYF. CDR3 in DNA: TGTGCCAGCAGCCAAGGGCGCAACCAAGAGACCCAGTACTTC.

This chain connects TRBV3-1 to TRBJ1-4, with D possibly matching TRBD1 (5 bases). From germline, CDR1 is LGHDT and CDR2 YNNKEL (reference sequence). The CDR3 consists of 13 residues. The V end lost 1 base, the J end lost 8 bases, and 8 bases lay between the germline ends. The CDR3 coding sequence is TGTGCCAGCAGCCAAGTTTGGGGCGAAAAACTGTTTTTT. This codes for CASSQVWGEKLFF.

The rearrangement links TRBV20-1 to TRBJ1-1, with D perhaps TRBD1 (6 bases). This CDR3 spans 12 amino acids. V lost 3 bases, J lost 7 bases, and 12 bases lay in between. In germline, CDR1 is DFQATT, CDR2 SNEGSKA (reference sequence). The CDR3 loop is CSASWGASEAFF. CDR3 DNA sequence: TGCAGTGCTAGTTGGGGGGCTAGTGAAGCTTTCTTT.